This note documents a single TCR beta chain sequence. These gene names are mouse names. The CDR3 end is not reached by the read, which stops 1 residue before it; the germline J gene fills it in. Only in-frame clones appear in the TCRdb table, and some are missing; sequencing was by immunoSEQ multiplex PCR. The sample lists over 6,000 clones, roughly half occurring once. The data derive from a study of tissue T cells after allogeneic stem cell transplantation. Time point indicated: mouse harvest day 7 after allogeneic transplant. Each mouse received 10^7 T-cell-depleted marrow cells plus 10^6 splenic CD5+ T cells by tail vein. With 3 bases removed from V and 5 bases from J, the gap between germline ends came to 3 bases. From germline, CDR1 is LGHDT and CDR2 YNNKQL (reference sequence). This CDR3 region has 11 residues.

The clonotype was recovered from a female BALB/c mouse given C57BL/6 T cells with graft-versus-host disease after an allogeneic hematopoietic cell transplant. The chain recombines TRBV4 with TRBJ2-5, with unresolved D. The sample consisted of gut tissue. The covered CDR3 bases are TGTGCCAGCAGCTATACAGACACCCAGTAC. It encodes CASSYTDTQY. The entire CDR3 reads CASSYTDTQYF.